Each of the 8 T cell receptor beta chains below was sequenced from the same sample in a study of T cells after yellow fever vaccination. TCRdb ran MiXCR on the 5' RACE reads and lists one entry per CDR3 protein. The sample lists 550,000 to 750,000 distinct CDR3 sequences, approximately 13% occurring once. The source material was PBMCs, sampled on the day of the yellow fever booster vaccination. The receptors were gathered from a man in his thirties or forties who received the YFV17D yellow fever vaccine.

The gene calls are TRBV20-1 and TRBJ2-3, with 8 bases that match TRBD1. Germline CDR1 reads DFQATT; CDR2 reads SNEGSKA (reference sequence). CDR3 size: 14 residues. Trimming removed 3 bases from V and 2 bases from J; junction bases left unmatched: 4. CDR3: CSASVTGDTDTQYF. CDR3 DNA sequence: TGCAGTGCTAGTGTGACAGGGGACACAGATACGCAGTATTTT.

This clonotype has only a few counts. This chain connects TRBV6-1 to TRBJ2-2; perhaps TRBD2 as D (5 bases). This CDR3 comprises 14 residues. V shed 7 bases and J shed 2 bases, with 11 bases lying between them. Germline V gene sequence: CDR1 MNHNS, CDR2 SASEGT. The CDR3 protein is CASTGGLNTGELFF. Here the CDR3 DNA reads TGTGCCAGCACAGGCGGGTTAAACACCGGGGAGCTGTTTTTT.

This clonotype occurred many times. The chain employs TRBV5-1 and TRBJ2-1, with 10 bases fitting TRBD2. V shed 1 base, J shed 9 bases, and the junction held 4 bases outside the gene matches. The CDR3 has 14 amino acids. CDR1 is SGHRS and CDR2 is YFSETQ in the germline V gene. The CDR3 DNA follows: TGCGCCAGCAGCTTGAGCGGGAGGGCCTCTGAGCAGTTCTTC. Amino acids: CASSLSGRASEQFF. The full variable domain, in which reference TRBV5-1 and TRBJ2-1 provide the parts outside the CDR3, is KAGVTQTPRYLIKTRGQQVTLSCSPISGHRSVSWYQQTPGQGLQFLFEYFSETQRNKGNFPGRFSGRQFSNSRSEMNVSTLELGDSALYLCASSLSGRASEQFFGPGTRLTVL.

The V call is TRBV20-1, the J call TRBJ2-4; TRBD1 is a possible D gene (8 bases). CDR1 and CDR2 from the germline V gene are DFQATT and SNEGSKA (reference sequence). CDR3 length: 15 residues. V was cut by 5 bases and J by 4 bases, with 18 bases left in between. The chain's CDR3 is CSAVQGGELKNIQYF. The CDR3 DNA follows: TGCAGTGCTGTACAGGGGGGGGAACTGAAAAACATTCAGTACTTC.

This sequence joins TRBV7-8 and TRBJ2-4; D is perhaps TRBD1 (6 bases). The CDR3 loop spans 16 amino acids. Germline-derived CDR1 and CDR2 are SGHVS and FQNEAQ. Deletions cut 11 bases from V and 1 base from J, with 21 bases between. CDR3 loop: CASSGAGEGAKNIQYF. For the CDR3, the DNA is TGTGCCTCGTCAGGGGCCGGAGAGGGGGCCAAAAACATTCAGTACTTC.

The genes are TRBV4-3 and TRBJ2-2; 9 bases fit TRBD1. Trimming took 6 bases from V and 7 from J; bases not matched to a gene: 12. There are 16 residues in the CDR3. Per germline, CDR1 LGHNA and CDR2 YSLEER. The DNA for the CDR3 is TGCGCCAGCAGTTTCACAGGGGGCGCGTTCCACGGGGAGCTGTTTTTT. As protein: CASSFTGGAFHGELFF.

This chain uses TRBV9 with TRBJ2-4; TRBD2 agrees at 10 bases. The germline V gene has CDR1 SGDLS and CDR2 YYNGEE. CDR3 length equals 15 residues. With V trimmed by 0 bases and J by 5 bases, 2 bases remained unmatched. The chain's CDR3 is CASSVGGTSENIQYF. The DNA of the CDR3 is TGTGCCAGCAGCGTAGGAGGGACTAGCGAAAACATTCAGTACTTC.

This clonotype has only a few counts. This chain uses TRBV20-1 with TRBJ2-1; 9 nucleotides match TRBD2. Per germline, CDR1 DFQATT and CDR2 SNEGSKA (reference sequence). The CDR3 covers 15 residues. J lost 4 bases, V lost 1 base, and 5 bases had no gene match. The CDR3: CSARGGSGSYNEQFF. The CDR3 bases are TGCAGTGCTAGAGGAGGTAGCGGGAGTTACAATGAGCAGTTCTTC.